This T cell receptor beta chain was sequenced during a study of T cell changes during pregnancy in multiple sclerosis. The CDR3 contains 14 residues. V was pared by 4 bases and J by 8 bases, with 17 bases between. In germline, CDR1 is SEHNR, CDR2 FQNEAQ (reference sequence). Clones were sequenced by immunoSEQ multiplex PCR, and TCRdb holds only the in-frame ones, with some missing. The sample has about 46,000 clones; more than 85% are singletons. The sample consisted of CD8+ T cells from peripheral blood mononuclear cells, taken after pregnancy. This chain links TRBV7-9 with TRBJ1-1; a weak D match, TRBD1 (6 bases). The TCR originated in a female donor with multiple sclerosis, enrolled in a pregnancy study. CDR3 nucleotides: TGTGCCAGCAGCTCCGGGACACCCCCAATCGAAGCTTTCTTT. Protein sequence: CASSSGTPPIEAFF.